The 14 T cell receptor beta chains presented below share a single source sample, sequenced in a study of cytomegalovirus exposure and HLA in healthy donors. The study ran its PCR with 60 Vbeta and 13 Jbeta primers. Method: immunoSEQ multiplex PCR; TCRdb's copy keeps in-frame clones and lacks some. Altogether approximately 150,000 clones are present, 70% to 80% being singletons, with the ten largest covering more than 9.5%. Sequenced sample: PBMCs. These receptor sequences come from a young man in good health and CMV-seropositive.

This clone was observed a few times. The chain joins TRBV10-3 to TRBJ2-7, with D possibly being TRBD1 (8 bases). The CDR3 is made up of 15 amino acids. Per the germline V gene, CDR1 is ENHRY and CDR2 is SYGVKD. V was pared by 8 bases and J by 2 bases, with 19 bases between. The CDR3 reads CAIRSGDRSTYEQYF. CDR3 nucleotide sequence: TGTGCCATCCGCAGCGGGGACAGGAGTACCTACGAGCAGTACTTC.

The chain carries TRBV5-1 and TRBJ1-4; TRBD1 matches at 9 bases. Germline trimming cut 0 bases from V and 7 bases from J; bases unmatched to any gene: 4. Per the germline V gene, CDR1 is SGHRS and CDR2 is YFSETQ. This CDR3 is built from 15 residues. The CDR3 sequence is CASSLATGGGEKLFF. The CDR3 DNA sequence: TGCGCCAGCAGCTTGGCCACAGGGGGCGGTGAAAAACTGTTTTTT.

As to this clone: Sequence at one end of the junction differs from germline and may be a read error. The rearrangement joins TRBV7-9 to TRBJ1-5, with 8 nucleotides matching TRBD1. The germline V gene has CDR1 SEHNR and CDR2 FQNEAQ (reference sequence). CDR3 length: 16 residues. The CDR3 loop is CSSSPGQGYSNQPQHF. The CDR3 DNA reads as TGTTCCAGCAGTCCTGGACAGGGCTATAGCAATCAGCCCCAGCATTTT.

The chain uses TRBV11-3 and TRBJ2-7; no clear D. The CDR3 is 13 residues long. From germline, CDR1 is SGHNT and CDR2 YENEEA. Trimming shortened V by 1 base and J by 3 bases, and 7 bases separated the two germline ends. The CDR3 here is CASSLGSRYEQYF. The CDR3 DNA reads as TGTGCCAGCAGCTTAGGTAGCCGCTACGAGCAGTACTTC.

DNA for the CDR3: TGTGCCAGCAGCTCTCACGGCTACGAGCAGTACTTC. Its translation is CASSSHGYEQYF. This chain joins TRBV6-5 and TRBJ2-7; D is uncertain. Trimming shortened V by 6 bases and J by 3 bases, and 9 bases separated the two germline ends. The CDR3 length is 12 residues. Per germline, CDR1 MNHEY and CDR2 SVGAGI.

Note on this clone: Mismatch with germline at one junction end may stem from a read error. The V call is TRBV7-6, the J call TRBJ2-6, with D perhaps matching TRBD1 (5 bases). This CDR3 has 13 amino acids. Germline V gene sequence: CDR1 SGHVS, CDR2 FNYEAQ. Here the CDR3 reads CASFRSGANGLTF. DNA of the CDR3: TGTGCCAGCTTTAGGTCTGGGGCCAACGGCCTGACTTTC.

The gene calls are TRBV6-6 and TRBJ2-2; 8 bases map to TRBD2. The V segment lost 5 bases and the J segment 5 bases; nucleotides outside the gene matches: 10. The CDR3 loop spans 16 amino acids. Germline V gives CDR1 MNHNY, CDR2 SVGAGI (reference sequence). The chain's CDR3 is CASSPTGGGGTGELFF. CDR3 nucleotides: TGTGCCAGCAGTCCTACGGGGGGGGGAGGGACCGGGGAGCTGTTTTTT.

This clone was recorded only once. The chain is built from TRBV10-3 and TRBJ1-4; 9 bases align to TRBD1. The CDR3 consists of 14 residues. Trimming cost V 5 bases and J 5 bases; bases outside gene matches: 3. Germline V gene lookup returns CDR1 ENHRY and CDR2 SYGVKD. The CDR3 sequence is CAISPGTGNEKLFF. The CDR3, as DNA: TGTGCCATCAGTCCCGGGACAGGGAATGAAAAACTGTTTTTT.

V usage is TRBV9 and J usage is TRBJ2-1, with TRBD2 matching 7 bases. CDR3 length: 15 residues. V lost 4 bases, J lost 0 bases, and 4 bases stayed unmatched. Germline lookup yields CDR1 SGDLS and CDR2 YYNGEE. The CDR3 loop reads CASSPSGGSYNEQFF. The CDR3, as DNA: TGTGCCAGCAGCCCCTCGGGGGGCTCCTACAATGAGCAGTTCTTC. The whole variable domain, filled in from reference TRBV9 and TRBJ2-1, reads DSGVTQTPKHLITATGQRVTLRCSPRSGDLSVYWYQQSLDQGLQFLIQYYNGEERAKGNILERFSAQQFPDLHSELNLSSLELGDSALYFCASSPSGGSYNEQFFGPGTRLTVL.

The chain carries TRBV7-9 and TRBJ1-1; the match to TRBD1 covers 9 bases. The CDR3 sequence is 14 residues long. Per the germline V gene, CDR1 is SEHNR and CDR2 is FQNEAQ (reference sequence). The trim removed 5 bases at V and 5 bases at J, leaving 6 bases unmatched. The CDR3 DNA reads as TGTGCCAGCAGCCCTCCGACAGGGGGTACTGAAGCTTTCTTT. Encoded protein: CASSPPTGGTEAFF.

The J gene is TRBJ1-1, the V gene TRBV5-1; D may be TRBD1 (5 bases). V was cut by 0 bases and J by 0 bases, with 9 bases left in between. Germline CDR1 is SGHRS and CDR2 is YFSETQ. The CDR3 spans 15 residues. The CDR3 is CASSLGPDMNTEAFF. The CDR3 nucleotides are TGCGCCAGCAGCTTGGGCCCGGACATGAACACTGAAGCTTTCTTT.

This clone was detected a few times. The CDR3 reads CASSLGLAGDTQYF. In DNA, the CDR3 is TGTGCCAGCAGCTTAGGACTAGCGGGAGATACGCAGTATTTT. The chain carries TRBV6-6 and TRBJ2-3; 11 bases match TRBD2. There are 14 residues in the CDR3. V was pared by 6 bases and J by 5 bases, with 4 bases of the junction left unmatched. Germline values: CDR1 MNHNY, CDR2 SVGAGI (reference sequence).

A single count supports this clone. The gene calls are TRBV2 and TRBJ2-5; D remains ambiguous. The J call is doubtful: the DNA matches TRBJ2-7 better. Germline CDR1 is SNHLY and CDR2 is FYNNEI. CDR3 length equals 10 residues. The CDR3 is CASRVYEQYF. The CDR3 DNA reads TGTGCCAGCAGGGTCTACGAGCAGTACTTC.

The V gene is TRBV5-1, the J gene TRBJ2-1; D is perhaps TRBD2 (6 bases). CDR3 length equals 15 residues. Trimming took off 7 bases at V and 0 bases at J, with 14 bases between the two ends. The germline V gene has CDR1 SGHRS and CDR2 YFSETQ. The CDR3 here is CASLPSASSYNEQFF. The CDR3 bases are TGCGCCAGCCTTCCTAGCGCGAGCTCCTACAATGAGCAGTTCTTC.